Listed here is a single T cell receptor (beta chain). The antigen remains unidentified. This entry is derived from a study of cytotoxic CD8 clonotypes in ibrutinib-treated CLL. Investigators sought sequencing depths of between 1 in 200,000 and 1 in 1 million T cells. Generated by immunoSEQ multiplex PCR, the TCRdb table keeps only in-frame clones and is missing some. Seen here are tens of thousands of clones, 75% to 95% observed once, and the top ten hold just over 3%. Trimming took 3 bases from V and 2 from J; bases not matched to a gene: 15. Germline V gives CDR1 LGHNA, CDR2 YNFKEQ. The CDR3 has 19 residues. General observations from the study: T-cell clonality at baseline went above that of age-matched healthy donors and rose and fell with circulating CD8+ T-cell counts.

The receptor was isolated from a human donor with chronic lymphocytic leukemia. The chain carries TRBV4-2 and TRBJ2-3, with 9 bases lining up with TRBD2. The sequences come from PBMCs, collected after 12 months of ibrutinib treatment. The CDR3 is CASSQSPAYSGSITDTQYF. As DNA, the CDR3 is TGTGCCAGCAGCCAGAGCCCCGCGTATAGCGGGAGTATCACAGATACGCAGTATTTT.